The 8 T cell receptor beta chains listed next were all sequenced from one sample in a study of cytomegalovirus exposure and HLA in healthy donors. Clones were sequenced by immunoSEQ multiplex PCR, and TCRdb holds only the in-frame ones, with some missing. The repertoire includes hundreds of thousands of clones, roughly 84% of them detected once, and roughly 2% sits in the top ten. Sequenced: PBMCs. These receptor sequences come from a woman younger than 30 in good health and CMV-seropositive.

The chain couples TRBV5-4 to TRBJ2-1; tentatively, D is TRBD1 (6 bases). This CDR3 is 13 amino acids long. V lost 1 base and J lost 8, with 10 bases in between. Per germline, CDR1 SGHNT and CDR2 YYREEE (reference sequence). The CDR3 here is CASSLTGLDEQFF. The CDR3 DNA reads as TGTGCCAGCAGCTTGACAGGGCTAGATGAGCAGTTCTTC.

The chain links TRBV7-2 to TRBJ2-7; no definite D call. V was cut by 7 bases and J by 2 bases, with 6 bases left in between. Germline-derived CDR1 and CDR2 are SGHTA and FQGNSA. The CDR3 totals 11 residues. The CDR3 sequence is CASTPAYEQYF. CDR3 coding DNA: TGTGCCAGCACTCCCGCCTACGAGCAGTACTTC.

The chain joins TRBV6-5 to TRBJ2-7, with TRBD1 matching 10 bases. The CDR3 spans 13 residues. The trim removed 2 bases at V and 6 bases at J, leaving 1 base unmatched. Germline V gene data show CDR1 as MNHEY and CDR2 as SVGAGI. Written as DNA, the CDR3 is TGTGCCAGCAGTTACGGGACAGGGGTCGAGCAGTACTTC. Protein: CASSYGTGVEQYF.

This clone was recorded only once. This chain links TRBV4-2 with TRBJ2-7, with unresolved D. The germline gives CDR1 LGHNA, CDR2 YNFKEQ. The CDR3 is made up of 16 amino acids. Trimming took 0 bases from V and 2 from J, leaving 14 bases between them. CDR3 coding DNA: TGTGCCAGCAGCCAAGAATCGAGAGGCCCAGCCTACGAGCAGTACTTC. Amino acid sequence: CASSQESRGPAYEQYF.

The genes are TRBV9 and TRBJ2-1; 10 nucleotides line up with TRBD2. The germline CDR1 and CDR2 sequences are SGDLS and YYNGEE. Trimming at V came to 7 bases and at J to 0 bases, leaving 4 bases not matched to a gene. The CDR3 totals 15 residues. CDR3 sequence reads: CASCPSGSSYNEQFF. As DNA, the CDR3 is TGTGCCAGCTGCCCTAGCGGGAGCTCCTACAATGAGCAGTTCTTC.

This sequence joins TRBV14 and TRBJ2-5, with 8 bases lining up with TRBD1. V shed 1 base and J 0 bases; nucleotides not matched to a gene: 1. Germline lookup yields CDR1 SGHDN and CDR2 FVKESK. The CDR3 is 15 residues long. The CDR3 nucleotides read TGTGCCAGCAGCCAAGGGGACAGGTACCAAGAGACCCAGTACTTC. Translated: CASSQGDRYQETQYF.

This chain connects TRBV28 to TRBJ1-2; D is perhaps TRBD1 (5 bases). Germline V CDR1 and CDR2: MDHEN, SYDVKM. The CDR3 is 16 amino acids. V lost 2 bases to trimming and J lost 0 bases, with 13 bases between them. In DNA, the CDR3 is TGTGCCAGCAGTTTACGGGGGGTCCCCCCTAACTATGGCTACACCTTC. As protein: CASSLRGVPPNYGYTF.

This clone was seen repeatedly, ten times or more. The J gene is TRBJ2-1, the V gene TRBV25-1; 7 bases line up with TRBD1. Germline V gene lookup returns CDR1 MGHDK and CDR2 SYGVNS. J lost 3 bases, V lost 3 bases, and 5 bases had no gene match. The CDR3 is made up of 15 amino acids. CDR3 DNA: TGTGCCAGCAGTGAGTCGACAGGGCGCTACAATGAGCAGTTCTTC. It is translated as CASSESTGRYNEQFF.